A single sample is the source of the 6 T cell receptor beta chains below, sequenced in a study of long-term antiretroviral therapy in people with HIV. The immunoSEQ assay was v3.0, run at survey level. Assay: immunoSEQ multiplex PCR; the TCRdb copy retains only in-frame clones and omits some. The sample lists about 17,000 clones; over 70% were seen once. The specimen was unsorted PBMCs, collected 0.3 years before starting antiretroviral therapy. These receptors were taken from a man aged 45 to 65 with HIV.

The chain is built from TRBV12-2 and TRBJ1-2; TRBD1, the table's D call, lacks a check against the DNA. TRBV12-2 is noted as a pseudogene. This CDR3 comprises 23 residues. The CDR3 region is CASRLDSPQVGGEDRGLDYGYTF. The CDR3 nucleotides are TGTGCAAGTCGCTTAGATTCGCCTCAAGTTGGTGGGGAGGACAGGGGACTCGACTATGGCTACACCTTC.

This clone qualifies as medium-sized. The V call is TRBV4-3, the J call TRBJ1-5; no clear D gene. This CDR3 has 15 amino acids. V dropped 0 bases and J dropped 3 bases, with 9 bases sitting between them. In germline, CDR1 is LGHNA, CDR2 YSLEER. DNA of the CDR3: TGCGCCAGCAGCCAAGATTGGTCGGCCAATCAGCCCCAGCATTTT. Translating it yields CASSQDWSANQPQHF.

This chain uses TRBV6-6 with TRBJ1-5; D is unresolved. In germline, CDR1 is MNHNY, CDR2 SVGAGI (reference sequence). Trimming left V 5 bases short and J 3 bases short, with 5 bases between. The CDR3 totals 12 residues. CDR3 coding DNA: TGTGCCAGCAGTACAACCAATCAGCCCCAGCATTTT. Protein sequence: CASSTTNQPQHF.

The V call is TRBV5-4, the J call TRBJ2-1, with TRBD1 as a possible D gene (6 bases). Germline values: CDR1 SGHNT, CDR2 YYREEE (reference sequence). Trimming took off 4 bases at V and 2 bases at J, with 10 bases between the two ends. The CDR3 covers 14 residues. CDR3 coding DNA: TGTGCCAGCAGCCCTAGGACAGCCTACAATGAGCAGTTCTTC. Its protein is CASSPRTAYNEQFF.

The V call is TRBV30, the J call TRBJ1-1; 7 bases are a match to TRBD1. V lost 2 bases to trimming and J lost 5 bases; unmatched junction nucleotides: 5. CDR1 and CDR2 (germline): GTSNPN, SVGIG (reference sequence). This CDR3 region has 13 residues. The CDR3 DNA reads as TGTGCCTGGAGTTCGACAGGGAGGACTGAAGCTTTCTTT. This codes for CAWSSTGRTEAFF. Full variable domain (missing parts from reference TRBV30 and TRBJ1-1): SQTIHQWPATLVQPVGSPLSLECTVEGTSNPNLYWYRQAAGRGLQLLFYSVGIGQISSEVPQNLSASRPQDRQFILSSKKLLLSDSGFYLCAWSSTGRTEAFFGQGTRLTVV.

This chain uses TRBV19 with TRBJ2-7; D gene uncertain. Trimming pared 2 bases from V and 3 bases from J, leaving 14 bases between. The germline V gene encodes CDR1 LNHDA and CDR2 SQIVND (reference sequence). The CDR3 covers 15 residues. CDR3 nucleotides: TGTGCCAGTAGTATATCTCACAGAAACTACTACGAGCAGTACTTC. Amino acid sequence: CASSISHRNYYEQYF.